This T cell receptor (beta chain) was sequenced in a study of cytomegalovirus exposure and HLA in healthy donors. This CDR3 comprises 14 residues. Germline V gene lookup returns CDR1 MRHNA and CDR2 SNTAGT. Deletions cut 7 bases from V and 0 bases from J, with 12 bases between. Although they were nominally healthy when sampled, donors likely had unrecorded immune exposures. Study-wide results and caveats: Apart from CMV serostatus, no immune exposure information was available. Several top significant clusters appeared, in a later analysis, to be linked to common viral pathogens. The study recorded around 160 TCR beta chains that were cytomegalovirus-associated.

The study ran its PCR with 60 Vbeta and 13 Jbeta primers. The assay was immunoSEQ multiplex PCR, and TCRdb's table has in-frame clones only and misses some. The sample lists more than 75,000 clones; 70% to 80% were seen once. This clone was detected only once. Its antigen is currently unknown. The sequencing sample was made of PBMCs. The clonotype comes from a man in his thirties or forties in good health and CMV-seronegative. The chain uses TRBV6-4 and TRBJ1-1; D remains unclear. The chain's CDR3 is CASKLDGMNTEAFF. CDR3 coding DNA: TGTGCCAGCAAGCTGGACGGGATGAACACTGAAGCTTTCTTT.